This paragraph reports one T cell receptor (beta chain). What it recognizes is unknown. It may be a read error: a sequence one base away is much more abundant. The entry originates in a study of T cells in Graves' hyperthyroidism and ophthalmopathy. Study-wide findings and caveats: Ophthalmopathy and stable hyperthyroidism were separated by a 13 V-J model.

TCR beta CDR3 regions were amplified from RNA. When the TCR CDR3 underwent first-round RT-PCR, the HTBI primer set was used. In TCRdb, the multiplex PCR reads were re-called with MiXCR into one record per CDR3 protein. The profile shows hundreds of thousands of distinct CDR3 sequences, approximately 17% of them singletons. The CDR3 has 13 amino acids. V lost 8 bases and J lost 5; bases outside the gene matches: 9. Looked up from germline, CDR1 is MNHEY and CDR2 is SMNVEV (reference sequence). PBMCs were sourced from less than 12 ml fresh peripheral blood. This TCR came from an older woman with Graves' ophthalmopathy. Source material: blood. The V call is TRBV27, the J call TRBJ2-7; the match to TRBD1 covers 7 bases. This CDR3 reads CASGGDRAHEQYF. CDR3 coding DNA: TGTGCCAGCGGGGGTGACAGGGCCCACGAGCAGTACTTC.